The 18 T cell receptor beta chains below come from one sample, sequenced in a study of T cells in Graves' hyperthyroidism and ophthalmopathy (dated by TCRdb to the late 2010s). Library preparation was by multiplex PCR. The listed sequencing device is Illumina HiSeq 2000. Amplification of TCR beta CDR3 regions was carried out from RNA transcripts. The TCR CDR3 was subjected to a first round of RT-PCR using the HTBI primer set and the Qiagen OneStep RT-PCR kit. TCRdb applied fastp at Q25 and MiXCR to the public reads, then kept only in-frame beta chains. Rows matching on CDR3 protein sequence are summarized as one entry with the most common DNA and genes. The sample table contains about 840,000 distinct CDR3 sequences; only one count was recorded for approximately 40% of them. The ten largest clones capture approximately 8.7% of the sample. The sample was blood. Source of these receptors: a young man with Graves' hyperthyroidism.

This clonotype was seen many times. The J gene is TRBJ1-5, the V gene TRBV24-1; 9 bases are shared with TRBD1. The germline V gene has CDR1 KGHDR and CDR2 SFDVKD. Losses at the gene ends were 6 bases for V and 7 bases for J; bases not matched to a gene: 6. The CDR3 consists of 14 residues. CDR3 protein: CATSPTGGGQPQHF. CDR3 DNA sequence: TGTGCCACCAGTCCTACAGGGGGCGGCCAGCCCCAGCATTTT.

The rearrangement links TRBV7-2 to TRBJ2-7; the match to TRBD2 covers 9 bases. The CDR3 totals 14 residues. Germline V gene data show CDR1 as SGHTA and CDR2 as FQGNSA. With 3 bases clipped from V and 4 bases from J, the junction kept 4 bases outside the gene matches. The CDR3, as DNA: TGTGCCAGCAGCTTCATAGCGGGAGTATACGAGCAGTACTTC. Its translation: CASSFIAGVYEQYF.

This clonotype was counted at least ten times. V usage is TRBV15 and J usage is TRBJ1-2, with 7 bases fitting TRBD1. The CDR3 totals 17 residues. The germline V gene encodes CDR1 LNHNV and CDR2 YYDKDF (reference sequence). V was pared by 1 base and J by 1 base, with 9 bases of the junction left unmatched. The DNA of the CDR3 is TGTGCCACCAGCAGAGGATTCTCCCCAGGGGGTAACTATGGCTACACCTTC. Residues: CATSRGFSPGGNYGYTF.

The table lists this clonotype with many counts. V usage is TRBV10-3 and J usage is TRBJ2-5; 8 nucleotides align to TRBD1. V trimming: 3 bases; J trimming: 6 bases; junction bases outside the gene matches: 6. The CDR3 has 14 amino acids. CDR1 and CDR2 (germline): ENHRY, SYGVKD. CDR3 bases: TGTGCCATCAGTGAAAGGACAGGGCGACAGACCCAGTACTTC. It encodes CAISERTGRQTQYF.

V usage is TRBV25-1 and J usage is TRBJ1-6, with 9 bases matching TRBD1. Trimming took 4 bases from V and 6 from J; bases not matched to a gene: 7. This CDR3 has 16 amino acids. From germline, CDR1 is MGHDK and CDR2 SYGVNS. CDR3 sequence reads: CASSARAGQGNSPLHF. CDR3 coding DNA: TGTGCCAGCAGTGCTAGGGCGGGACAGGGTAATTCACCCCTCCACTTT.

A word on this clonotype: Since the CDR3 does not end with the conserved phenylalanine or tryptophan, this likely comes from a read error. The genes are TRBV15 and TRBJ1-6, with 7 nucleotides matching TRBD1. CDR3 size: 15 residues. The germline V gene encodes CDR1 LNHNV and CDR2 YYDKDF (reference sequence). The J segment lost 7 bases and the V segment lost 3 bases, leaving 6 bases of the junction unmatched. This CDR3 reads CATSRETGRNSPLHL. The DNA of the CDR3 is TGTGCCACCAGCAGGGAGACAGGGCGCAATTCACCCCTCCACCTT.

The V gene is TRBV19, the J gene TRBJ1-5; 8 bases are shared with TRBD1. The CDR3 sequence is 13 residues long. Germline loops: CDR1 LNHDA, CDR2 SQIVND (reference sequence). J gave up 11 bases and V 4 bases, and 7 bases lay outside the gene matches. CDR3 nucleotides: TGTGCCAGTAGTACGAGACAGGGGACGGCCCAGCATTTT. Translating gives CASSTRQGTAQHF.

Ten or more counts support this clonotype. This sequence joins TRBV29-1 and TRBJ1-1; possible D gene TRBD1, 5 bases. CDR1 is SQVTM and CDR2 is ANQGSEA in the germline V gene. CDR3 size: 14 residues. V gave up 3 bases and J gave up 0 bases, with 11 bases separating them. The CDR3 nucleotides read TGCAGCGTTGAGGGGGGACCCATGAACACTGAAGCTTTCTTT. Protein sequence: CSVEGGPMNTEAFF.

This clonotype turned up a few times. This rearrangement joins TRBV5-1 to TRBJ2-7, with D unclear. V was shortened by 4 bases and J by 3 bases, with 8 bases between the two germline ends. Germline values: CDR1 SGHRS, CDR2 YFSETQ. There are 12 residues in the CDR3. CDR3 nucleotide sequence: TGCGCCAGCAGCAGGACCCTCTACGAGCAGTACTTC. This encodes CASSRTLYEQYF.

This clonotype was seen many times. CDR3 sequence: CSVEEAGGGIEETQYF. The DNA of the CDR3 is TGCAGCGTTGAAGAGGCTGGAGGGGGGATCGAAGAGACCCAGTACTTC. The chain employs TRBV29-1 and TRBJ2-5; D tentatively reads TRBD1 or TRBD2 (6 bases each). Trimming pared 0 bases from V and 3 bases from J, leaving 17 bases between. The germline CDR1 and CDR2 sequences are SQVTM and ANQGSEA. This CDR3 has 16 amino acids.

The chain has TRBV2 and TRBJ2-5; TRBD2 agrees at 9 bases. The CDR3 has 16 amino acids. J lost 4 bases, V lost 3 bases, and 9 bases had no gene match. Looked up from germline, CDR1 is SNHLY and CDR2 is FYNNEI. The CDR3 loop reads CASSDARGGARETQYF. The CDR3 DNA reads TGTGCCAGCAGTGACGCGCGCGGGGGGGCGAGAGAGACCCAGTACTTC.

This chain uses TRBV29-1 with TRBJ1-1; D remains unclear. Between the trimmed V and J ends, which lost 8 bases and 1 base, there was a span of 8 bases. This CDR3 has 11 residues. The germline gives CDR1 SQVTM, CDR2 ANQGSEA. In nucleotides, the CDR3 is TGCAGCTTAGGTTGGAACACTGAAGCTTTCTTT. It yields the protein CSLGWNTEAFF.

J is TRBJ1-1 and V is TRBV15; tentative D call: TRBD1 (6 bases). Germline V gene lookup returns CDR1 LNHNV and CDR2 YYDKDF (reference sequence). This CDR3 spans 16 amino acids. The ends were cut back, 3 bases at V and 0 bases at J, with 14 bases in the middle. CDR3 loop: CATSSPRDIMNTEAFF. The CDR3 nucleotides read TGTGCCACCAGCAGCCCCCGGGACATCATGAACACTGAAGCTTTCTTT.

This clonotype was recorded at least ten times. The chain links TRBV7-8 to TRBJ2-7, with D perhaps TRBD2 (5 bases). The V and J ends lost 4 bases and 2 bases respectively, with 9 bases between them. This CDR3 comprises 13 residues. Germline CDR1 reads SGHVS; CDR2 reads FQNEAQ. CDR3 coding DNA: TGTGCCAGCAGCTCGGACTTTCCCTACGAGCAGTACTTC. This gives the protein CASSSDFPYEQYF.

The CDR3 DNA follows: TGTGCCAGCAGGGACGTTTCGACAGGGAGGTACGAGCAGTACTTC. The encoded protein is CASRDVSTGRYEQYF. The V gene is TRBV25-1, the J gene TRBJ2-7, with a possible D match to TRBD1 (7 bases). Per germline, CDR1 MGHDK and CDR2 SYGVNS. This CDR3 region has 15 residues. V lost 6 bases and J lost 4, with 19 bases in between.

This clonotype was seen ten or more times. J is TRBJ2-7 and V is TRBV12-3 or TRBV12-4, with D perhaps TRBD2 (6 bases). Trimming removed 6 bases from V and 2 bases from J, with 11 bases in between. CDR3 length: 13 amino acids. CDR3 bases: TGTGCCAGCAGCCGGACGGGAGCCTACGAGCAGTACTTC. Its translation: CASSRTGAYEQYF.

This clonotype was recorded many times. The rearrangement uses TRBV2 and TRBJ1-2, with 9 bases aligning to TRBD1. V shed 5 bases, J shed 6 bases, and the junction held 4 bases outside the gene matches. Germline-derived CDR1 and CDR2 are SNHLY and FYNNEI. The CDR3 is 13 residues long. This CDR3 reads CASSKGTGNGYTF. Here the CDR3 DNA reads TGTGCCAGCAGTAAAGGGACAGGGAATGGCTACACCTTC.

This clonotype occurred a few times. V is TRBV7-9 and J is TRBJ2-7, with D tentatively TRBD2 (6 bases). The CDR3 is 12 residues long. In germline, CDR1 is SEHNR, CDR2 FQNEAQ (reference sequence). V gave up 5 bases and J gave up 7 bases, with 12 bases separating them. CDR3 DNA sequence: TGTGCCAGCAGCCTGGGACTTGTTGAGCAGTACTTC. Translating gives CASSLGLVEQYF. The entire variable domain, with the rest obtained from reference TRBV7-9 and TRBJ2-7, is as follows: DTGVSQNPRHKITKRGQNVTFRCDPISEHNRLYWYRQTLGQGPEFLTYFQNEAQLEKSRLLSDRFSAERPKGSFSTLEIQRTEQGDSAMYLCASSLGLVEQYFGPGTRLTVT.